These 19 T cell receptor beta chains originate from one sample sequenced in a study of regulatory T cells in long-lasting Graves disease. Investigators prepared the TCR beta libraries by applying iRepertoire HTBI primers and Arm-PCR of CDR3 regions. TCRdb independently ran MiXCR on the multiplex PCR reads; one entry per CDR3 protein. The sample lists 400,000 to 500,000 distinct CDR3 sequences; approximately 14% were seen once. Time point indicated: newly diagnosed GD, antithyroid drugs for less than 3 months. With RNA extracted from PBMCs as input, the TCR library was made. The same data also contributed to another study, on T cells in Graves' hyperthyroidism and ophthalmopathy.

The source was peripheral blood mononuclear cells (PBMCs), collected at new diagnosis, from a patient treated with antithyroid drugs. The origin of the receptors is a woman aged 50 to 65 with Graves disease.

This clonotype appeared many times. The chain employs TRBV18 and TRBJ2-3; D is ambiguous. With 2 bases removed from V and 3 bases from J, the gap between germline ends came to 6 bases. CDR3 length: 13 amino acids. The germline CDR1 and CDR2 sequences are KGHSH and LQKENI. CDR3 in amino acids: CASSPRETDTQYF. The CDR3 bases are TGTGCCAGCTCACCAAGAGAGACAGATACGCAGTATTTT.

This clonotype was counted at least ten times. The CDR3 nucleotides are TGTGCCAGCAGCAGCGGACAATTGAACTATGGCTACACCTTC. Its translation is CASSSGQLNYGYTF. The chain employs TRBV28 and TRBJ1-2, with a possible D match to TRBD1 (5 bases). Germline V gene lookup returns CDR1 MDHEN and CDR2 SYDVKM. The CDR3 spans 14 residues. V lost 6 bases, J lost 2 bases, and 13 bases lay in between.

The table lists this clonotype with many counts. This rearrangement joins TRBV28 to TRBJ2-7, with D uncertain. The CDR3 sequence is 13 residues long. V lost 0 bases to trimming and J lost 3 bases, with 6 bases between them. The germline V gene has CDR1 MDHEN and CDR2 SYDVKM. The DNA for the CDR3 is TGTGCCAGCAGTTTATGGTCACACTACGAGCAGTACTTC. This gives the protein CASSLWSHYEQYF.

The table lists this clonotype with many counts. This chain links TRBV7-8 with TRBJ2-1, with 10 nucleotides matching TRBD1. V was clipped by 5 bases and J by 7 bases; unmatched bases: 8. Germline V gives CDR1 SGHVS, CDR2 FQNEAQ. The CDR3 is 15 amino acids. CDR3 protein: CASSPQGGQGNEQFF. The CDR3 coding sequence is TGTGCCAGCAGCCCCCAGGGGGGACAGGGGAATGAGCAGTTCTTC. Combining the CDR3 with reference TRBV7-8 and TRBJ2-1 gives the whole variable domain GAGVSQSPRYKVAKRGQDVALRCDPISGHVSLFWYQQALGQGPEFLTYFQNEAQLDKSGLPSDRFFAERPEGSVSTLKIQRTQQEDSAVYLCASSPQGGQGNEQFFGPGTRLTVL.

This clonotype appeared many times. DNA for the CDR3: TGCGCCAGCAGCTGGACAGGACCGAAGGACACCGGGGAGCTGTTTTTT. Protein product: CASSWTGPKDTGELFF. The chain recombines TRBV5-1 with TRBJ2-2, with 7 bases fitting TRBD1. This CDR3 contains 16 residues. Germline CDR1 is SGHRS and CDR2 is YFSETQ. Trimming cost V 3 bases and J 3 bases; bases outside gene matches: 8.

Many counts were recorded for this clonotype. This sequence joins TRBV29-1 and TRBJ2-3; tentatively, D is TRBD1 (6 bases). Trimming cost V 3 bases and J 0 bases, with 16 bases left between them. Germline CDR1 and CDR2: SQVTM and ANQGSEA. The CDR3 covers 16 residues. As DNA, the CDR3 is TGCAGCGTTGAGCCCGGACAGAAACCTAGCACAGATACGCAGTATTTT. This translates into CSVEPGQKPSTDTQYF.

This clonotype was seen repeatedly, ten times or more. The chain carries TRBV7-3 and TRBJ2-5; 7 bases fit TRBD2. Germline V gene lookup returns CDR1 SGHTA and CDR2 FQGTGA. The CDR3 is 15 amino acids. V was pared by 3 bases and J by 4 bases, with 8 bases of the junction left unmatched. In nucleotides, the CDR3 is TGTGCCAGCAGCTTTGCGGGAGAGTTGGGAGAGACCCAGTACTTC. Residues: CASSFAGELGETQYF.

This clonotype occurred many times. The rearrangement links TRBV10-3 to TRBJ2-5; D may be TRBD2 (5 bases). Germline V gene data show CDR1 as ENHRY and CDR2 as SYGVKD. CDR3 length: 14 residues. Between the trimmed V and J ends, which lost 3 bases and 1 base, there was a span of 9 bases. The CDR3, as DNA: TGTGCCATCAGTGAATTTGCGGGCCAAGAGACCCAGTACTTC. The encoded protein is CAISEFAGQETQYF.

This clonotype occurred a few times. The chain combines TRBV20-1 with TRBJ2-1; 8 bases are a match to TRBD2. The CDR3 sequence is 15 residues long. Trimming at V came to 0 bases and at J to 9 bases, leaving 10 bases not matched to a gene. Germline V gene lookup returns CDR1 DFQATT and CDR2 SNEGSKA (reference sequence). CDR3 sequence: CSARDLSGIVGEQFF. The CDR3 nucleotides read TGCAGTGCTAGAGATCTTAGCGGGATAGTCGGTGAGCAGTTCTTC.

The CDR3 loop reads CASVRDSDYEQYF. The CDR3 bases are TGTGCCAGCGTCCGGGACAGCGACTACGAGCAGTACTTC. The rearrangement joins TRBV7-8 to TRBJ2-7; 7 nucleotides align to TRBD1. With V trimmed by 8 bases and J by 3 bases, 7 bases remained unmatched. Germline CDR1 reads SGHVS; CDR2 reads FQNEAQ. This CDR3 has 13 amino acids.

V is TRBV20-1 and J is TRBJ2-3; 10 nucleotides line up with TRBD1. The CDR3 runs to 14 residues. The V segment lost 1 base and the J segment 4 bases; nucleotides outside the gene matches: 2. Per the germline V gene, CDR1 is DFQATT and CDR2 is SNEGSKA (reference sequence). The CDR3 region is CSARAGTGADTQYF. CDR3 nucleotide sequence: TGCAGTGCTAGAGCCGGGACAGGGGCAGATACGCAGTATTTT.

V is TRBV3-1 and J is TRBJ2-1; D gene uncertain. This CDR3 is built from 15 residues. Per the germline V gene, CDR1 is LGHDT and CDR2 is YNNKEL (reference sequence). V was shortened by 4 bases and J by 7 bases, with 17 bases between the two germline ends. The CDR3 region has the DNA TGTGCCAGCAGCCTCTACTGGGCACTGGAGAATGAGCAGTTCTTC. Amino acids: CASSLYWALENEQFF.

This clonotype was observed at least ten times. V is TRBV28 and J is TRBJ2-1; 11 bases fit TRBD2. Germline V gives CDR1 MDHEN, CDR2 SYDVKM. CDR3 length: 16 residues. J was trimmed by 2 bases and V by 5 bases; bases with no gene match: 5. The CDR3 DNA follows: TGTGCCAGCAGTCCGCTAGCGGGAGGTGCCTACAATGAGCAGTTCTTC. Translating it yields CASSPLAGGAYNEQFF.

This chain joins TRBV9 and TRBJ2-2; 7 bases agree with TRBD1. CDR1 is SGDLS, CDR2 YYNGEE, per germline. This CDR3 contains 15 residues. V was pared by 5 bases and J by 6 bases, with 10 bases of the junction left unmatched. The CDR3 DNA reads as TGTGCCAGCAGTCGACAGGGACCGGGCGCCGGGGAGCTGTTTTTT. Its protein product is CASSRQGPGAGELFF.

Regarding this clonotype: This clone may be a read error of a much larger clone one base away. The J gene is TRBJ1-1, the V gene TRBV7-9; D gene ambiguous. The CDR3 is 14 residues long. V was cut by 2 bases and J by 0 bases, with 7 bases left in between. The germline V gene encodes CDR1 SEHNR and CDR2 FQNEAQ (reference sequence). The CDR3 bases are TGTGCCAGCAGCTTAAATTTGGTGAACACTGAAGCTTTCTTT. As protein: CASSLNLVNTEAFF.

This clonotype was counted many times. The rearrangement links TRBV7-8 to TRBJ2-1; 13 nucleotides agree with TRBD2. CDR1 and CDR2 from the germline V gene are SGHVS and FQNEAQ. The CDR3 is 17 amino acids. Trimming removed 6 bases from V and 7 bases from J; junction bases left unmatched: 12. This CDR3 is CASRETRVTSGRNEQFF. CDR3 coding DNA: TGTGCCAGCAGAGAAACCAGGGTGACTAGCGGGAGGAATGAGCAGTTCTTC.

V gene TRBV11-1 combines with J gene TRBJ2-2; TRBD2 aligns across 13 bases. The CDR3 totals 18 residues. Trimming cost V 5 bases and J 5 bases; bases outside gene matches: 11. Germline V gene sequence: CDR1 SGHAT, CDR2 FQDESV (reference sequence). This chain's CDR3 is CASSPRLAGGTGTGELFF. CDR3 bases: TGTGCCAGCAGCCCCAGACTAGCGGGGGGAACAGGGACCGGGGAGCTGTTTTTT. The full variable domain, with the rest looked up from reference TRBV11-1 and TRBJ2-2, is EAEVAQSPRYKITEKSQAVAFWCDPISGHATLYWYRQILGQGPELLVQFQDESVVDDSQLPKDRFSAERLKGVDSTLKIQPAELGDSAMYLCASSPRLAGGTGTGELFFGEGSRLTVL.

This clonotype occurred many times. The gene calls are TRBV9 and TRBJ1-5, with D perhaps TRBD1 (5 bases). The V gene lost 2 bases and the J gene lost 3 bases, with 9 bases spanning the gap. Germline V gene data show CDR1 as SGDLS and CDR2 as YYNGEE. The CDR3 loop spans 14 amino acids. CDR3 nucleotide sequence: TGTGCCAGCAGCGTCGGGACTGCCAATCAGCCCCAGCATTTT. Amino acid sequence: CASSVGTANQPQHF.

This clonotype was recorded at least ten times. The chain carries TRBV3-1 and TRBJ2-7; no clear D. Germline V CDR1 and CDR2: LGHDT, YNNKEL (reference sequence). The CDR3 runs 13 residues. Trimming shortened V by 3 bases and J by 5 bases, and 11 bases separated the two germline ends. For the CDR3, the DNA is TGTGCCAGCAGCCACTCCGGACCCCACGAGCAGTACTTC. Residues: CASSHSGPHEQYF.